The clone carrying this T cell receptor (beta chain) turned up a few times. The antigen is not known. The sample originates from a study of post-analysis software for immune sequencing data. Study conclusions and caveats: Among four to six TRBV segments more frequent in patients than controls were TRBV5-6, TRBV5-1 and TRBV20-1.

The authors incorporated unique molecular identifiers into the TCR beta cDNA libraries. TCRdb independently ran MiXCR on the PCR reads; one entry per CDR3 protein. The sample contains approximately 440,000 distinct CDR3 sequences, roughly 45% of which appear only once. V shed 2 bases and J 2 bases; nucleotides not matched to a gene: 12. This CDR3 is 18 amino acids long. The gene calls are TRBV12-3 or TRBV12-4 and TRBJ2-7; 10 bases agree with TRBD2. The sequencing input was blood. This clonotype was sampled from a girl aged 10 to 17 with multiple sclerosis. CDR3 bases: TGTGCCAGCAGTTTATCGCTAGCGGGAGTAAAAACCCCCTACGAGCAGTACTTC. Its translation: CASSLSLAGVKTPYEQYF.